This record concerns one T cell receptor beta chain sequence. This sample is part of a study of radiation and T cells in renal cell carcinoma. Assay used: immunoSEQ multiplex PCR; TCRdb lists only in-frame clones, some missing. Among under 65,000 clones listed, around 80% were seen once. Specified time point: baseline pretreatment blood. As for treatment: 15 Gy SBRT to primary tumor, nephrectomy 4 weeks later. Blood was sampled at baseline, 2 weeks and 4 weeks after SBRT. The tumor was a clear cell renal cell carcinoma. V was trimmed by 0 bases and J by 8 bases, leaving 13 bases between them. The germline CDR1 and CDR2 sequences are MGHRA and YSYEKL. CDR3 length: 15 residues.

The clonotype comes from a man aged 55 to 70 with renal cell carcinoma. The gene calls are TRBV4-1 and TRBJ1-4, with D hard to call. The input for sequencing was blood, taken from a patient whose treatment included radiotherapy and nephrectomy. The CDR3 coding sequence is TGCGCCAGCAGCCAAGATCCGGGGTCTTACGAAAAACTGTTTTTT. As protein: CASSQDPGSYEKLFF.